A single T cell receptor (beta chain) is shown here with its context. Trimming stripped 5 bases from V and 9 bases from J, with 11 bases between. The CDR3 runs 12 residues. Germline CDR1 is SGHTA and CDR2 is FQGTGA. This sample is part of a study of human T cells and chemical hapten exposure. The overall study: Each week of the roughly 24-week study, patients had diphenylcyclopropenone applied to the scalp. Patients, largely female, had alopecia areata, totalis or universalis.

Time point indicated: patch test 3, about 24 weeks after DPC sensitization. Treatment defined: therapeutic diphenylcyclopropenone sensitization with weekly scalp DPC. Original handling: The number of TCRs in each sample had a median of 95,638 and spanned about 20,000 to 700,000. One entry per CDR3 protein results from TCRdb running MiXCR on the RACE reads. TCRdb assigned the V and J calls; the authors' analysis was not used. The data hold 150,000 to 200,000 distinct CDR3 sequences, with about a quarter observed a single time. This receptor was obtained from a young woman with alopecia areata. Some clones in this sample may be carry-over from other donors' samples. The V call is TRBV7-3, the J call TRBJ2-1, with a weak D call TRBD1 (6 bases). This material consisted of whole blood, taken in connection with sensitization to the hapten diphenylcyclopropenone (DPC). CDR3 bases: TGTGCCAGCAGCAGGGGGAGCGGTGAGCAGTTCTTC. Protein product: CASSRGSGEQFF.